This TCR beta chain was documented in a study of T cell responses to AZD1222 COVID-19 vaccine. Points from the study as a whole: After the peak T cell response, and only then, were repertoires sampled. Nearly half of the spike-specific TCRs reportedly recognize variant regions that carry no mutations. Compared with day 0, the breadth and depth of the Spike-specific TCR repertoire rose significantly after two doses of AZD1222. Distributed over spike, vaccine-associated CD4 TCRs predominated at 160-218 and 743-854.

Notes on this clone: Its antigen remains unidentified.

J lost 1 base, V lost 7 bases, and 7 bases had no gene match. Germline loops: CDR1 ENHRY, CDR2 SYGVKD. The CDR3 length is 14 residues. Profiled with immunoSEQ multiplex PCR; TCRdb holds only in-frame clones, not every one. The data contain some 180,000 clones, roughly nine tenths of them singletons. The source was peripheral blood, collected 28 days after the second dose of the MenACWY control vaccine. The sequence was collected from an adult who received the MenACWY meningococcal vaccine as a control. The rearrangement joins TRBV10-3 to TRBJ2-7; TRBD1 aligns across 7 bases. CDR3 in amino acids: CAIKATGASYEQYF. The CDR3 coding sequence is TGTGCCATCAAAGCAACAGGGGCGTCCTACGAGCAGTACTTC.